This T cell receptor (beta chain) is drawn from a study of T-cell memory formation after mild COVID-19. Overall study context: TCR clusters were mostly confined to one donor each.

cDNA libraries for TCR alpha and TCR beta, carrying sample barcodes and UMIs, came from 5'RACE with constant-segment primers. TCRdb reanalysed the 5' RACE reads using MiXCR and keeps one entry per CDR3 protein. The table has about 290,000 distinct CDR3 sequences, more than 15% seen once. In germline, CDR1 is WSHSY, CDR2 SAAADI. The CDR3 spans 15 residues. With 2 bases clipped from V and 0 bases from J, the junction kept 1 base outside the gene matches. Study-level results: There were some responding clones in pre-infection memory, which suggested that cross-reactive memory had joined. Contracting CD8+ clones were enriched in EMRA, CD4+ mainly in CM and EM.

Notes on this clonotype: Antigen unknown.

The chain recombines TRBV10-2 with TRBJ1-3, with 7 bases lining up with TRBD1. This TCR came from a man younger than 30 who had mild COVID-19 (a few samples of this study predate the infection). Cell type and time point are not known. The sample comprised PBMCs or a T cell subset sorted from them (not recorded which). CDR3 coding DNA: TGCGCCAGCAGTGAGGGACAGGCCTCTGGAAACACCATATATTTT. Protein sequence: CASSEGQASGNTIYF.